This T cell receptor beta chain was identified in a study of radiation and T cells in renal cell carcinoma. Study-wide results and caveats: In nephrectomy-only tumors, top 100 clonotypes averaged around 45%, versus approximately 50% irradiated. Intratumoral heterogeneity was not captured in these approximately 1 g regions.

Sequenced by immunoSEQ multiplex PCR; TCRdb stores in-frame clones only, minus some. The table includes around 16,000 clones, more than 55% detected once. The germline gives CDR1 SGHRS, CDR2 YFSETQ. CDR3 length: 15 residues. With 0 bases removed from V and 0 bases from J, the gap between germline ends came to 9 bases. Sample treatment: treatment-naive control, cytoreductive nephrectomy. Treatment-naive patients without radiation supplied the control tumors at nephrectomy. Worth noting for this clone: Its antigen is not identified.

Sequencing was performed on tumor tissue, taken from a patient whose treatment was nephrectomy without radiotherapy. The sequence was obtained from a man aged 50 to 59 with renal cell carcinoma. The rearrangement uses TRBV5-1 and TRBJ2-5; D ambiguous. The CDR3 spells CASSLEVGNQETQYF. The CDR3 region has the DNA TGCGCCAGCAGCTTGGAAGTAGGAAACCAAGAGACCCAGTACTTC.